These 4 T cell receptor beta chains share one sample of origin, sequenced in a study of a mutant IDH1 vaccine in newly diagnosed glioma (dated by TCRdb to the early 2020s). Taken with the paper, the label for time point translates to: week 47, end of study. Every vaccine dose consisted of 300 ug of a 20-mer mutant IDH1 peptide in Montanide, administered subcutaneously together with topical imiquimod. The antigens for these receptors are not known. Libraries came from the immunoSEQ multiplex PCR assay. Sourced from immuneACCESS, this table was stored by TCRdb with only in-frame sequences that have V and J called. A share of the clones is absent; for the studies checked, an unresolved V gene accounts for under half, and the remainder has no known explanation. The sample table holds approximately 22,000 clones, of which around 76% were seen once. Approximately 3.6% of the sample is in the top ten clones.

The sequenced sample was PBMCs, obtained from a glioma patient whose treatment included an IDH1 peptide vaccine. These receptors all stem from a man aged 40-55 years with glioma. Some clones in this sample may be carry-over from other donors' samples.

This chain links TRBV18 with TRBJ1-2; D possibly corresponds to TRBD1 (6 bases). The V and J ends lost 3 bases and 6 bases respectively, with 17 bases between them. Germline CDR1 reads KGHSH; CDR2 reads LQKENI. The CDR3 consists of 15 residues. The CDR3: CASSPEGTLQDGYTF. In DNA form, the CDR3 reads TGTGCCAGCTCACCCGAAGGGACACTACAGGATGGCTACACCTTC.

This clone was counted a single time. This chain connects TRBV5-4 to TRBJ2-3; the match to TRBD1 covers 9 bases. The CDR3 totals 14 residues. Trimming cost V 5 bases and J 4 bases; bases outside gene matches: 5. Germline-derived CDR1 and CDR2 are SGHNT and YYREEE (reference sequence). The CDR3 loop reads CASRRDRAADTQYF. DNA of the CDR3: TGTGCCAGCAGGAGGGACAGGGCCGCAGATACGCAGTATTTT.

The rearrangement uses TRBV9 and TRBJ1-2, with TRBD1 as a possible D gene (5 bases). Germline-derived CDR1 and CDR2 are SGDLS and YYNGEE. The germline V and J ends were trimmed by 0 bases and 2 bases, with 11 bases remaining between them. The CDR3 totals 15 residues. CDR3: CASSVGGAENYGYTF. The CDR3 DNA sequence: TGTGCCAGCAGCGTAGGTGGGGCGGAGAACTATGGCTACACCTTC.

J is TRBJ2-1 and V is TRBV2, with 9 bases fitting TRBD2. Germline loops: CDR1 SNHLY, CDR2 FYNNEI. The CDR3 consists of 13 residues. V lost 7 bases to trimming and J lost 4 bases; unmatched junction nucleotides: 2. CDR3 sequence reads: CASTSGAYNEQFF. The CDR3 region has the DNA TGTGCCAGCACTAGCGGGGCTTACAATGAGCAGTTCTTC.